The 17 T cell receptor beta chains listed next were all sequenced from one sample in a study of regulatory T cells in long-lasting Graves disease. This sample's time point: persistent/refractory GD, antithyroid drugs over 5 years with positive TRAb. Extracted PBMC RNA gave rise to the TCR library. Libraries of TCR beta came from iRepertoire HTBI primers plus Arm-PCR of CDR3 regions. MiXCR was run by TCRdb on the multiplex PCR reads, yielding one entry per CDR3 protein. The sample contains a few hundred thousand distinct CDR3 sequences, approximately 25% of which appear only once. This material consisted of peripheral blood mononuclear cells (PBMCs), taken when the disease was refractory, from a patient treated with antithyroid drugs. These receptor sequences come from a woman aged 40-49 years with Graves disease.

Many counts were recorded for this clonotype. The chain joins TRBV7-3 to TRBJ1-6; tentative D call: TRBD1 (5 bases). The V gene lost 3 bases and the J gene lost 14 bases, with 23 bases spanning the gap. This CDR3 region has 16 residues. From germline, CDR1 is SGHTA and CDR2 FQGTGA. CDR3 sequence (DNA): TGTGCCAGCAGCTTCGTTGGCAGGGCACCTCTCTCAACCCTCCACTTT. Translating gives CASSFVGRAPLSTLHF.

The table lists this clonotype with many counts. The chain couples TRBV29-1 to TRBJ1-2; TRBD1 matches at 8 bases. The CDR3 spans 13 residues. Germline loops: CDR1 SQVTM, CDR2 ANQGSEA. V shed 7 bases and J 0 bases; nucleotides not matched to a gene: 4. CDR3 residues: CSATTGANYGYTF. CDR3 DNA sequence: TGCAGCGCCACGACAGGGGCTAACTATGGCTACACCTTC.

The J gene is TRBJ1-1, the V gene TRBV15; no reliable D call. The CDR3 runs to 11 residues. From germline, CDR1 is LNHNV and CDR2 YYDKDF (reference sequence). V was pared by 3 bases and J by 11 bases, with 10 bases between. The DNA for the CDR3 is TGTGCCACCAGCAGGGGAGCTAGGGCTTTCTTT. Translating it yields CATSRGARAFF.

J is TRBJ1-1 and V is TRBV12-3 or TRBV12-4; 12 bases agree with TRBD1. The V segment lost 8 bases and the J segment 6 bases; nucleotides outside the gene matches: 4. The CDR3 length is 13 residues. Here the CDR3 DNA reads TGTGCCAGCGGGGGACAGGGGGCGGCTGAAGCTTTCTTT. Translated, it gives CASGGQGAAEAFF.

Many counts were recorded for this clonotype. The chain combines TRBV7-8 with TRBJ1-2, with a weak D call TRBD1 (5 bases). The V gene lost 1 base and the J gene lost 4 bases, with 16 bases spanning the gap. The length of the CDR3 is 16 residues. Germline CDR1 and CDR2: SGHVS and FQNEAQ. CDR3 bases: TGTGCCAGCAGCTTAGGGGCCTCCCCAGGGACCTATGGCTACACCTTC. It yields the protein CASSLGASPGTYGYTF.

The chain combines TRBV12-5 with TRBJ2-3, with 8 bases that match TRBD2. The CDR3 has 15 residues. In germline, CDR1 is LGHNT, CDR2 FRNRAP. V shed 1 base and J 6 bases; nucleotides not matched to a gene: 6. The CDR3 loop is CASGLGLAGGDTQYF. In DNA, the CDR3 is TGTGCTAGTGGTTTGGGCCTAGCGGGTGGTGATACGCAGTATTTT. The whole variable domain, filled in from reference TRBV12-5 and TRBJ2-3, reads DARVTQTPRHKVTEMGQEVTMRCQPILGHNTVFWYRQTMMQGLELLAYFRNRAPLDDSGMPKDRFSAEMPDATLATLKIQPSEPRDSAVYFCASGLGLAGGDTQYFGPGTRLTVL.

This clonotype was seen at least ten times. The V gene is TRBV6-1, the J gene TRBJ1-2; a possible D gene is TRBD1 (5 bases). The CDR3 has 15 residues. V shed 1 base and J shed 0 bases, with 9 bases lying between them. Germline V gives CDR1 MNHNS, CDR2 SASEGT. As DNA, the CDR3 is TGTGCCAGCAGTGAAGTCGCAGGGACTAACTATGGCTACACCTTC. This codes for CASSEVAGTNYGYTF.

The chain carries TRBV11-3 and TRBJ2-2, with D maybe TRBD1 (6 bases). Trimming took 7 bases from V and 5 from J, leaving 14 bases between them. The CDR3 runs to 14 residues. Germline V gives CDR1 SGHNT, CDR2 YENEEA. The chain's CDR3 is CASTTGTPTGELFF. As DNA, the CDR3 is TGTGCCAGCACCACCGGGACACCAACCGGGGAGCTGTTTTTT. The full variable domain, rest sourced from reference TRBV11-3 and TRBJ2-2, is EAGVVQSPRYKIIEKKQPVAFWCNPISGHNTLYWYLQNLGQGPELLIRYENEEAVDDSQLPKDRFSAERLKGVDSTLKIQPAELGDSAVYLCASTTGTPTGELFFGEGSRLTVL.

This clonotype came up many times. CDR3 sequence reads: CASSLRLGGYEQYF. DNA of the CDR3: TGTGCCAGCAGCTTACGGCTTGGCGGATACGAGCAGTACTTC. The V gene is TRBV7-8, the J gene TRBJ2-7; D ambiguous. CDR1 is SGHVS, CDR2 FQNEAQ, per germline. This CDR3 is 14 amino acids long. The ends were cut back, 2 bases at V and 4 bases at J, with 12 bases in the middle. The full variable domain, its missing parts supplied by reference TRBV7-8 and TRBJ2-7, is GAGVSQSPRYKVAKRGQDVALRCDPISGHVSLFWYQQALGQGPEFLTYFQNEAQLDKSGLPSDRFFAERPEGSVSTLKIQRTQQEDSAVYLCASSLRLGGYEQYFGPGTRLTVT.

The table lists this clonotype with a few counts. The J gene is TRBJ2-7, the V gene TRBV3-1, with 8 bases identical to TRBD1. Germline values: CDR1 LGHDT, CDR2 YNNKEL (reference sequence). The CDR3 is 15 amino acids. J gave up 6 bases and V 4 bases, and 11 bases lay outside the gene matches. This CDR3 reads CASSLHLQGVSEQYF. The CDR3 nucleotides read TGTGCCAGCAGCCTCCACTTACAGGGGGTAAGCGAGCAGTACTTC.

This clonotype was seen many times. This chain uses TRBV3-1 with TRBJ1-2; D is perhaps TRBD1 (5 bases). V lost 2 bases and J lost 6, with 7 bases in between. Per germline, CDR1 LGHDT and CDR2 YNNKEL (reference sequence). This CDR3 spans 12 amino acids. The CDR3 spells CASSQTGNGYTF. For the CDR3, the DNA is TGTGCCAGCAGCCAAACAGGAAATGGCTACACCTTC.

This clonotype was observed at least ten times. The gene calls are TRBV28 and TRBJ2-7, with 10 bases matching TRBD2. Germline V gene sequence: CDR1 MDHEN, CDR2 SYDVKM. V was pared by 7 bases and J by 3 bases, with 15 bases of the junction left unmatched. The CDR3 length is 17 residues. The CDR3 region is CASTQAGAGLAVYEQYF. DNA of the CDR3: TGTGCCAGCACTCAGGCTGGGGCTGGACTAGCGGTCTACGAGCAGTACTTC.

This clonotype showed up just once. The rearrangement links TRBV7-3 to TRBJ2-7, with D hard to call. Germline V gene lookup returns CDR1 SGHTA and CDR2 FQGTGA. This CDR3 is built from 16 residues. Trimming shortened V by 4 bases and J by 3 bases, and 19 bases separated the two germline ends. This chain's CDR3 is CASSSPGRSTNYEQYF. In nucleotides, the CDR3 is TGTGCCAGCAGCTCCCCTGGAAGGTCAACCAACTACGAGCAGTACTTC. The variable domain in full, with the rest retrieved from reference TRBV7-3 and TRBJ2-7, is GAGVSQTPSNKVTEKGKYVELRCDPISGHTALYWYRQSLGQGPEFLIYFQGTGAADDSGLPNDRFFAVRPEGSVSTLKIQRTERGDSAVYLCASSSPGRSTNYEQYFGPGTRLTVT.

V gene TRBV6-2 or TRBV6-3 combines with J gene TRBJ2-1; 9 bases map to TRBD2. Germline V CDR1 and CDR2: MNHEY, SVGEGT. The CDR3 sequence is 15 residues long. V lost 6 bases, J lost 10 bases, and 13 bases stayed unmatched. CDR3 sequence: CASRPLGSGSNEQFF. DNA of the CDR3: TGTGCCAGCAGACCCCTAGGTAGCGGGAGTAACGAGCAGTTCTTC.

This clonotype was detected many times. This chain joins TRBV10-3 and TRBJ1-5, with a tentative D call TRBD1 (6 bases). Germline V gives CDR1 ENHRY, CDR2 SYGVKD. The CDR3 extends over 14 amino acids. Trimming removed 4 bases at V and 6 bases at J, with 13 bases between. CDR3: CAISAVQGGQPQHF. The DNA of the CDR3 is TGTGCCATCAGTGCTGTACAGGGAGGTCAGCCCCAGCATTTT.

This clonotype was seen once. Given a much more abundant clone one base away, this may be a read error. This sequence joins TRBV27 and TRBJ2-2; D is tentatively TRBD1 or TRBD2 (6 bases each). CDR3 size: 12 residues. Germline-derived CDR1 and CDR2 are MNHEY and SMNVEV (reference sequence). The DNA for the CDR3 is TGTGCCAGCAGTACAGGGTTCGGGGGGCTGTTTTTT. Protein: CASSTGFGGLFF.

Ten or more counts support this clonotype. This chain joins TRBV28 and TRBJ1-4; 9 bases map to TRBD1. Germline V lookup: CDR1 MDHEN, CDR2 SYDVKM. The CDR3 contains 15 residues. V was clipped by 3 bases and J by 7 bases; unmatched bases: 6. For the CDR3, the DNA is TGTGCCAGCAGTTTGGGGGGGACAGGGATTGAAAAACTGTTTTTT. It translates to CASSLGGTGIEKLFF.